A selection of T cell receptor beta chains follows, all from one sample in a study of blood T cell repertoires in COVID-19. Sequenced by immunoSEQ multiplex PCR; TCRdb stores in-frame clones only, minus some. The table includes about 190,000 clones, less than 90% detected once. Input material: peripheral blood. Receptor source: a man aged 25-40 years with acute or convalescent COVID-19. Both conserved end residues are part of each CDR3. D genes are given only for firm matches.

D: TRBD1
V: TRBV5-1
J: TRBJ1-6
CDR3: CASSLSGQGTSPLHF
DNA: TGCGCCAGCAGCTTATCGGGACAGGGTACTTCACCCCTCCACTTT

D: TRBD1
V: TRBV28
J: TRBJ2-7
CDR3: CASSVVWGQGPYEQYF
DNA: TGTGCCAGCAGTGTGGTATGGGGACAGGGCCCCTACGAGCAGTACTTC

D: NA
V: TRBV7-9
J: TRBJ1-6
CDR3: CASSPTGGSYNSPLHF
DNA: TGTGCCAGCAGCCCGACGGGAGGCTCCTATAATTCACCCCTCCACTTT

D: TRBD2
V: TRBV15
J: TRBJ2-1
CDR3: CATSRGLAGANEQFF
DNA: TGTGCCACCAGCAGAGGACTAGCGGGGGCGAATGAGCAGTTCTTC

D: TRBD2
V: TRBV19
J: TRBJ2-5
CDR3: CASSNIGRGAQETQYF
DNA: TGTGCCAGTAGTAACATCGGGAGGGGGGCTCAAGAGACCCAGTACTTC

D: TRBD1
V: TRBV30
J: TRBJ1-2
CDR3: CAWSQSGGLFGYTF
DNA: TGTGCCTGGAGCCAGTCAGGGGGCCTGTTCGGCTACACCTTC

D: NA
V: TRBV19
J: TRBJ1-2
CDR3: CASSFLTTYGYTF
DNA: TGTGCCAGTAGTTTCCTGACAACCTATGGCTACACCTTC

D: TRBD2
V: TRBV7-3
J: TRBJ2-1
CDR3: CASSPRLAGHNEQFF
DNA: TGTGCCAGCAGCCCCAGACTAGCGGGGCACAATGAGCAGTTCTTC

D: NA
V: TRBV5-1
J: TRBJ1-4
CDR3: CASSPAGEKLFF
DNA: TGCGCCAGCAGCCCCGCGGGCGAAAAACTGTTTTTT

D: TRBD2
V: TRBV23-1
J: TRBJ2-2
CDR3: CASSGGAGELFF
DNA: TGCGCCAGCAGTGGGGGGGCCGGGGAGCTGTTTTTT